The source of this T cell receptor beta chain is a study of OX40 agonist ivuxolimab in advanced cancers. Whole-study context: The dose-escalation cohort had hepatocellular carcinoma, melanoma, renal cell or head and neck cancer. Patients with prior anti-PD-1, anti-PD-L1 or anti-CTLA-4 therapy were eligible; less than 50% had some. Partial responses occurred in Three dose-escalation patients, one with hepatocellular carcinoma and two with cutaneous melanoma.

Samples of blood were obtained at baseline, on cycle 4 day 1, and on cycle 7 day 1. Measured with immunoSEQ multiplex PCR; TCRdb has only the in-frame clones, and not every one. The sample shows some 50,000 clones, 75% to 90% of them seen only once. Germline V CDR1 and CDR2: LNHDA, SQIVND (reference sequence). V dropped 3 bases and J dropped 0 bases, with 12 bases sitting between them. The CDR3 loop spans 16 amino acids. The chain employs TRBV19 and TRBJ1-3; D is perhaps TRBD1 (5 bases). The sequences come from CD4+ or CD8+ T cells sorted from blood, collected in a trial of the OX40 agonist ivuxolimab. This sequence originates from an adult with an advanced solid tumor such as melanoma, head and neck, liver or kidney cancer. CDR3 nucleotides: TGTGCCAGTAGTATGAGATACGGGGGCTCTGGAAACACCATATATTTT. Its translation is CASSMRYGGSGNTIYF.